These T cell receptor delta chains were read from a single sample in a study of gamma-delta T cells after stem cell transplantation. TCRdb redid clone calling on the RT-PCR reads using CATT. The sample holds about 13,000 delta-chain clones; roughly 30% are singletons and the top ten take 3% to 4.5%. Sequenced: gamma-delta T cells. These receptors were taken from a human donor. It is not recorded whose cells these are; they may come from a transplant donor. Each CDR3 is given with its conserved first and last residue. Each record gives: J gene, D gene, clone size, V gene, CDR3 protein, CDR3 DNA. D genes are given only for firm matches. A clone size is listed for some rows: how often the clone was seen (once, few, many), or a class if it is expanded.

>TRDJ3|TRDD3|.|TRDV2
CACDTGGIDLDTRQMFF
TGTGCCTGTGACACCGGGGGGATAGATCTGGACACCCGACAGATGTTTTTC
>TRDJ1|TRDD3|.|TRDV1
CALGETFLPTSRWGIRDSDKLIF
TGTGCTCTTGGGGAAACTTTCCTTCCTACTTCTCGCTGGGGGATACGAGATTCTGATAAACTCATCTTT
>TRDJ3|TRDD3|few|TRDV2
CACDTVLGDSSWDTRQMFF
TGTGCCTGTGATACAGTACTGGGGGATAGCTCCTGGGACACCCGACAGATGTTTTTC
>TRDJ3|TRDD3|few|TRDV2
CACDTILGDHSSWDTRQMFF
TGTGCCTGTGACACAATACTGGGGGATCATAGCTCCTGGGACACCCGACAGATGTTTTTC
>TRDJ1|TRDD3|few|TRDV1
CALGYKGLWGIRLTDKLIF
TGTGCTCTTGGTTATAAGGGCCTCTGGGGGATACGGCTTACCGATAAACTCATCTTT
>TRDJ1|TRDD3|few|TRDV3
CAFLSASQTGGYGELIF
TGTGCCTTCCTGTCGGCCTCCCAAACTGGGGGATACGGGGAACTCATCTTT
>TRDJ1|TRDD3|few|TRDV1
CALGEPVRSTGGPFDKLIF
TGTGCTCTTGGGGAACCGGTGAGGAGTACTGGGGGACCCTTCGATAAACTCATCTTT
>TRDJ3|TRDD3|.|TRDV2
CACDTRGYPRSWDTRQMFF
TGTGCCTGTGACACCCGGGGATACCCGAGGTCCTGGGACACCCGACAGATGTTTTTC
>TRDJ2|.|.|TRDV1
CALGVFPRTPAQLFF
TGTGCTCTTGGGGTTTTTCCCCGTACGCCAGCACAACTCTTCTTT
>TRDJ1|TRDD3|.|TRDV3
CAFMASSWRGISLTDKLIF
TGTGCCTTTATGGCCTCTTCCTGGCGGGGGATATCGCTCACCGATAAACTCATCTTT
>TRDJ3|TRDD3|.|TRDV2
CACDKLGEIFSWDTRQMFF
TGTGCCTGTGACAAACTGGGGGAAATATTCTCCTGGGACACCCGACAGATGTTTTTC
>TRDJ2|TRDD3|few|TRDV3
CASAYTWGPSLTAQLFF
TGTGCCTCTGCCTACACCTGGGGGCCTTCGTTGACAGCACAACTCTTCTTT
>TRDJ2|TRDD3|.|TRDV2
CACDILGDTPPLLRTAQLFF
TGTGCCTGTGACATCCTGGGGGATACTCCCCCATTGCTTAGGACAGCCCAACTCTTCTTT
>TRDJ1|TRDD3|once|TRDV2
CACVSTTGGTYTDKLIF
TGTGCCTGTGTTTCTACTACTGGGGGCACATACACCGATAAACTCATCTTT
>TRDJ1|.|.|TRDV1
CALGEGLPIRGYDKLIF
TGTGCTCTTGGGGAGGGCCTTCCTATTCGGGGATATGATAAACTCATCTTT
>TRDJ2|TRDD3|.|TRDV1
CALGHWGLPLTAQLFF
TGTGCTCTTGGCCACTGGGGGTTACCTTTGACAGCACAACTCTTCTTT
>TRDJ1|.|few|TRDV1
CALGKGGGLIF
TGTGCTCTTGGGAAAGGGGGCGGACTCATCTTT